Listed below are T cell receptor beta chains from one sample, sequenced in a study of control samples from healthy donors and cancer patients. The assay was immunoSEQ multiplex PCR, and TCRdb's table has in-frame clones only and misses some. This sample has some 21,000 clones, with 75% to 90% found just once. The sequencing sample was made of PBMCs. These receptors all stem from a man aged 60-69 years with head and neck cancer. The CDR3 runs from the conserved cysteine through the conserved F or W. The D gene is left open where the match is weak. For some rows the clone size is stated as once, few or many, or as a class when expanded; others skip it.

len	d_gene	j_gene	v_gene	abundance	CDR3nt	CDR3aa
15	TRBD2	TRBJ2-1	TRBV9	NA	TGTGCCAGCAGCGTAGAACCGGGAGGGCTCAATGAGCAGTTCTTC	CASSVEPGGLNEQFF
17	NA	TRBJ2-7	TRBV5-6	once	TGTGCCAGCAGCTCTGGCGGGGATGGGGGGAAAGCCTACGAGCAGTACTTC	CASSSGGDGGKAYEQYF
14	NA	TRBJ2-3	TRBV9	NA	TGTGCCAGCAGCGCCCAGCCGGGGACGGATACGCAGTATTTT	CASSAQPGTDTQYF
15	TRBD2	TRBJ2-1	TRBV6-5	once	TGTGCCAGCAGTTCCGGGACTAGCGGGAGTCATGAGCAGTTCTTC	CASSSGTSGSHEQFF
17	NA	TRBJ1-2	TRBV19	once	TGTGCCAGTAGTATCGGGCGAGAGGCCCTAAGGTACTATGGCTACACCTTC	CASSIGREALRYYGYTF
17	NA	TRBJ1-1	TRBV12-5	once	TGTGCTAGTGGTTTGCCTCAGGGAACGGGACTGAACACTGAAGCTTTCTTT	CASGLPQGTGLNTEAFF
13	NA	TRBJ1-6	TRBV27	once	TGTGCCAGCAGTTTTATGAGGGGTTCACCCCTCCACTTT	CASSFMRGSPLHF
13	NA	TRBJ2-1	TRBV11-2	NA	TGTGCCAGCAGCCTTTCTCTGGACAATGAGCAGTTCTTC	CASSLSLDNEQFF
12	NA	TRBJ1-4	TRBV11-2	once	TGTGCCAGCAGTTTCAGGGGTGAAAAACTGTTTTTT	CASSFRGEKLFF
14	TRBD2	TRBJ2-3	TRBV7-9	NA	TGTGCCAGCAGCTCACTAGCGGGACTAGATACGCAGTATTTT	CASSSLAGLDTQYF
18	TRBD2	TRBJ2-1	TRBV15	NA	TGTGCCACCAGCAGAGGAGGAAGCGGGGCGGGCCGATCCAATGAGCAGTTCTTC	CATSRGGSGAGRSNEQFF
15	NA	TRBJ2-1	TRBV9	NA	TGTGCCAGCAGCGTAGGGAACGGGCACCACAATGAGCAGTTCTTC	CASSVGNGHHNEQFF
15	TRBD1	TRBJ1-1	TRBV5-6	NA	TGTGCCAGCAGCTCGGGTGGACAGGGCGGCACTGAAGCTTTCTTT	CASSSGGQGGTEAFF
14	NA	TRBJ2-3	TRBV5-1	NA	TGCGCCAGCAGCTTGGCCCCCGGAGAAAATACGCAGTATTTT	CASSLAPGENTQYF
14	TRBD1	TRBJ2-7	TRBV18	few	TGTGCCAGCTCAACCGGGACAGGGGAGTACGAGCAGTACTTC	CASSTGTGEYEQYF
14	NA	TRBJ2-5	TRBV2	once	TGTGCCAGCAGTGTAGGCGGGTCGAAAGAGACCCAGTACTTC	CASSVGGSKETQYF
15	NA	TRBJ1-5	TRBV7-2	NA	TGTGCCAGCAGGGTAGGGTCCGGAATCGGTCAGCCCCAGCATTTT	CASRVGSGIGQPQHF
13	NA	TRBJ1-1	TRBV4-1	NA	TGCGCCAGCAGCCAAGTCGTGGATAGTGAAGCTTTCTTT	CASSQVVDSEAFF
14	TRBD1	TRBJ2-1	TRBV7-3	NA	TGTGCCAGCAGCGCCCGACAGGGGGCGGGGGAGCAGTTCTTC	CASSARQGAGEQFF
17	NA	TRBJ2-2	TRBV3-1/TRBV3-2	NA	TGTGCCAGCAGCCAAGATTGGGACGGGAGAAGGGCCGGGGAGCTGTTTTTT	CASSQDWDGRRAGELFF
15	TRBD2	TRBJ2-7	TRBV6-5	NA	TGTGCCAGCCAACGACTAGCCACAAGCTCCTACGAGCAGTACTTC	CASQRLATSSYEQYF
14	TRBD1	TRBJ1-1	TRBV30	NA	TGTGCCTGGGCCACAGGGGCTGGGAACACTGAAGCTTTCTTT	CAWATGAGNTEAFF
13	TRBD2	TRBJ2-5	TRBV6-5	NA	TGTGCCAGCAGAAGAACCCCGGGGGGGACCCAGTACTTC	CASRRTPGGTQYF
17	NA	TRBJ2-1	TRBV4-1	NA	TGCGCCAGCAGCCAAGATCGGCAGAGGGAGTTAAACAATGAGCAGTTCTTC	CASSQDRQRELNNEQFF
15	TRBD1	TRBJ2-5	TRBV7-9	NA	TGTGCCAGCAGCTTACGACAGGGGAGGCAAGAGACCCAGTACTTC	CASSLRQGRQETQYF
14	NA	TRBJ1-5	TRBV19	NA	TGTGCCAGTAGTATCGTAACGAGCAATCAGCCCCAGCATTTT	CASSIVTSNQPQHF
17	TRBD1	TRBJ1-3	TRBV19	NA	TGTGCCAGTAGTCTTCGGGACAGGGGTAACTCTGGAAACACCATATATTTT	CASSLRDRGNSGNTIYF
13	NA	TRBJ2-5	TRBV12-3/TRBV12-4	few	TGTGCCAGCAGTCGCCATGGGGGCGCGGGGCAGTACTTC	CASSRHGGAGQYF
14	NA	TRBJ2-1	TRBV19	NA	TGTGCCAGTAGTCCGGGACGGTATGACAATGAGCAGTTCTTC	CASSPGRYDNEQFF
16	TRBD2	TRBJ2-5	TRBV18	NA	TGTGCCAGCTCACCCTCGGAACTAGCGGGCCAAGAGACCCAGTACTTC	CASSPSELAGQETQYF
15	NA	TRBJ1-5	TRBV5-6	NA	TGTGCCAGCAGCTCTATGGGACTCGCCAATCAGCCCCAGCATTTT	CASSSMGLANQPQHF
13	NA	TRBJ2-7	TRBV7-3	NA	TGTGCCAGCAGCTTAGGACGCGGCTACGAGCAGTACTTC	CASSLGRGYEQYF
14	NA	TRBJ2-5	TRBV5-4	NA	TGTGCCAGCACCATCCGTGAGGGGCAAGAGACCCAGTACTTC	CASTIREGQETQYF
16	TRBD1	TRBJ2-1	TRBV7-6	NA	TGTGCCAGCAGTTCAACAGGGGAAGTCTCCTACAATGAGCAGTTCTTC	CASSSTGEVSYNEQFF
13	NA	TRBJ1-2	TRBV12-3/TRBV12-4	NA	TGTGCCAGCACCCTCGGACGGACCTATGGCTACACCTTC	CASTLGRTYGYTF
16	NA	TRBJ1-1	TRBV6-2/TRBV6-3	medium-sized	TGTGCCAGCAGTCGCCCCCCGGGCAGCCTTAGCGCTGAAGCTTTCTTT	CASSRPPGSLSAEAFF
15	NA	TRBJ1-3	TRBV7-9	medium-sized	TGTGCCAGCAGCTTACAGGGCGCCTCTGGAAACACCATATATTTT	CASSLQGASGNTIYF
17	TRBD2	TRBJ2-1	TRBV5-1	NA	TGCGCCAGCAGCTTGGGGACTAGCGGGGGGGCCTACAATGAGCAGTTCTTC	CASSLGTSGGAYNEQFF
14	NA	TRBJ1-6	TRBV13	NA	TGTGCCAGCAGCTTACAGGGGCCAGATTCACCCCTCCACTTT	CASSLQGPDSPLHF
14	NA	TRBJ2-7	TRBV4-1	NA	TGCGCCAGCAGCCCGTGGGAAGTCTCCTACGAGCAGTACTTC	CASSPWEVSYEQYF
17	NA	TRBJ1-1	TRBV6-1	medium-sized	TGTGCCAGCAGTGAATCCGGGGGGGTAGGAGTGAACACTGAAGCTTTCTTT	CASSESGGVGVNTEAFF
13	NA	TRBJ2-1	TRBV12-3/TRBV12-4	once	TGTGCCTCAAGTGTCAGGGGATACAATGAGCAGTTCTTC	CASSVRGYNEQFF